Below, one TCR beta chain is given with its context. Antigen specificity is unknown. Making use of molecular barcodes, quantitative 5'-RACE generated TCR beta libraries. TCRdb used MiXCR to reprocess the 5' RACE reads, holding one entry per CDR3 protein. This table holds under 450,000 distinct CDR3 sequences, roughly 20% found once. The sample belongs to a study of CD8 T cells in ankylosing spondylitis. Trimming removed 5 bases at V and 5 bases at J, with 21 bases between. This CDR3 is built from 17 residues. Looked up from germline, CDR1 is KGHDR and CDR2 is SFDVKD. Study-level findings and limits: Disease-linked clones had a CD8+ phenotype and relatively low frequency in peripheral blood.

The V call is TRBV24-1, the J call TRBJ2-1, with D possibly matching TRBD2 (7 bases). The sequencing input was blood, either unsorted or a sorted T cell fraction (not recorded which). The source of this sequence is a male donor with ankylosing spondylitis or in good health (not recorded which). The CDR3 sequence is CATSGQQGGSLNNEQFF. The CDR3, as DNA: TGTGCCACCAGTGGCCAACAGGGAGGGTCCCTAAACAATGAGCAGTTCTTC.